One sample yielded the 3 T cell receptor beta chains listed below, sequenced in a study of CD4+ T cells in melanoma. Produced via immunoSEQ multiplex PCR; TCRdb's table is partial and in-frame only. The data show more than 15,000 clones, more than 70% seen once. Sequenced: cells from a culture (not recorded whether cultured in vitro). All receptors derive from a human donor with melanoma.

The chain employs TRBV28 and TRBJ1-1; D may be TRBD1 (5 bases). V was pared by 0 bases and J by 2 bases, with 22 bases between. CDR1 is MDHEN and CDR2 is SYDVKM in the germline V gene. The CDR3 contains 19 residues. The CDR3 bases are TGTGCCAGCAGTTTATGGCCCCTCCGGGGCGGATGGGGAAACACTGAAGCTTTCTTT. It yields the protein CASSLWPLRGGWGNTEAFF.

This clone turned up a few times. The gene calls are TRBV14 and TRBJ2-7; 11 nucleotides line up with TRBD2. After removal of 0 bases from V and 3 bases from J, the junction contained 1 base not matched to a gene. The CDR3 totals 15 residues. The germline CDR1 and CDR2 sequences are SGHDN and FVKESK. The DNA of the CDR3 is TGTGCCAGCAGCCAAGAGCTAGCGGGGGGCTACGAGCAGTACTTC. Amino acid sequence: CASSQELAGGYEQYF.

In nucleotides, the CDR3 is TGCAGTGCTAGAACAGGGCCCGAGCAGTACTTC. As protein: CSARTGPEQYF. This rearrangement joins TRBV20-1 to TRBJ2-7; tentative D call: TRBD1 (6 bases). Germline V lookup: CDR1 DFQATT, CDR2 SNEGSKA (reference sequence). This CDR3 region has 11 residues. Deletions cut 2 bases from V and 6 bases from J, with 8 bases between.